This entry features one T cell receptor beta chain sequence. This entry comes from a study of T cell changes during pregnancy in multiple sclerosis. Germline V gene sequence: CDR1 MNHEY, CDR2 SMNVEV (reference sequence). V lost 0 bases, J lost 5 bases, and 12 bases stayed unmatched. The CDR3 runs to 17 residues. Sequencing was performed with immunoSEQ multiplex PCR; in TCRdb, only in-frame clones are kept and a portion is missing. The sample includes tens of thousands of clones, 85% to 95% seen only once; the top ten take approximately 2.8%. Sequenced material: CD8+ T cells from peripheral blood mononuclear cells, taken in the third trimester of pregnancy. J is TRBJ2-7 and V is TRBV27; TRBD2 matches at 8 bases. The source is a female donor in good health, enrolled as a control in a pregnancy study. CDR3 nucleotide sequence: TGTGCCAGCAGTTTATCGGCCGAGCGGGGGATCATGAACGAGCAGTACTTC. It specifies CASSLSAERGIMNEQYF.